This note documents a single T cell receptor (beta chain) sequence. Trimming shortened V by 0 bases and J by 6 bases, and 15 bases separated the two germline ends. Germline lookup yields CDR1 MNHEY and CDR2 SVGEGT. CDR3 length equals 15 residues. TCRdb's copy holds only in-frame clones and misses some; the assay was immunoSEQ multiplex PCR. The top ten clones hold about 28% of a sample with over 110,000 clones, approximately 89% of them seen once. This record comes from a study of blood T cell repertoires in COVID-19. The overall study: Donors in the United States, Italy and Spain gave samples during acute or convalescent COVID-19.

The chain combines TRBV6-2 or TRBV6-3 with TRBJ2-7; TRBD1 is a possible D gene (5 bases). The sequence came from a human donor in a cohort sampled during active COVID-19. The sample taken for sequencing was peripheral blood. CDR3 loop: CASSYSRQGQREQYF. The CDR3 DNA sequence: TGTGCCAGCAGTTACTCGAGGCAGGGCCAGCGCGAGCAGTACTTC.